These T cell receptor beta chains were read from a single sample in a study of cytomegalovirus exposure and HLA in healthy donors. Method: immunoSEQ multiplex PCR; TCRdb's copy keeps in-frame clones and lacks some. The sample has 90,000 to 130,000 clones; roughly 68% are singletons. Specimen: PBMCs. The receptors here all came from a woman aged 25 to 39 in good health and CMV-seronegative. The CDR3 runs from the conserved cysteine through the conserved F or W. D genes are given only for firm matches. Rows may omit the clone size; those that give it use once, few, many or a size class.

NA	17	NA	TRBV27	TRBJ2-6	TGTGCCCCCCGGGCAATTAACAGGGCCTCTGGGGCCAACGTCCTGACTTTC	CAPRAINRASGANVLTF
NA	13	NA	TRBV5-1	TRBJ1-3	TGCGCCAGCAACGCAGACTCTGGAAACACCATATATTTT	CASNADSGNTIYF
TRBD1	13	NA	TRBV27	TRBJ1-4	TGTGCCAGCAGTGGCTGGGGACAGGACAAACTGTTTTTT	CASSGWGQDKLFF
NA	14	NA	TRBV5-1	TRBJ1-1	TGCGCCAGCAGCTTGGACAGGGCTTTGGGTGAAGCTTTCTTT	CASSLDRALGEAFF
NA	12	NA	TRBV29-1	TRBJ2-2	TGCAGCGTTGCGCCTACAGAAGGGGAGCTGTTTTTT	CSVAPTEGELFF
TRBD1	14	NA	TRBV6-5	TRBJ2-5	TGTGCCAGCAAAAGGGGGACAGGCCAAGAGACCCAGTACTTC	CASKRGTGQETQYF
TRBD1	15	NA	TRBV19	TRBJ1-1	TGTGCCAGTAGTATTTTCGGGACAGGATACACTGAAGCTTTCTTT	CASSIFGTGYTEAFF
TRBD2	14	NA	TRBV5-6	TRBJ2-1	TGTGCCAGCGTCGGGGGGGCCATCTACAATGAGCAGTTCTTC	CASVGGAIYNEQFF
TRBD2	15	NA	TRBV4-1	TRBJ2-2	TGCGCCAGCAGCCTGGAGCGGGAGGGCAACGGGGAGCTGTTTTTT	CASSLEREGNGELFF
NA	13	NA	TRBV6-5	TRBJ2-5	TGTGCCAGCAGTTGGAGTTCCGTCAAGACCCAGTACTTC	CASSWSSVKTQYF
NA	18	NA	TRBV4-2	TRBJ2-1	TGTGCCAGCAGCCAAACCTACTCGCGGGCCACCCCTTACAATGAGCAGTTCTTC	CASSQTYSRATPYNEQFF
NA	12	NA	TRBV7-9	TRBJ1-2	TGTGCCAGCAGCCCACGGGACTATGGCTACACCTTC	CASSPRDYGYTF
NA	14	NA	TRBV5-6	TRBJ1-6	TGTGCCAGCAGCTTCCTACGGTCACCTTCACCCCTCCACTTT	CASSFLRSPSPLHF
NA	16	NA	TRBV27	TRBJ1-3	TGTGCCAGCAGCTCACCCCGCGAGAGCTCTGGAAACACCATATATTTT	CASSSPRESSGNTIYF
TRBD1	14	NA	TRBV7-2	TRBJ2-7	TGTGCCAGCAGCCCCGGGACAGGGCCCTACGAGCAGTACTTC	CASSPGTGPYEQYF
TRBD2	15	NA	TRBV12-5	TRBJ2-5	TGTGCTAGTGGTTTGGGGCAGTTGGGGGGGGAGACCCAGTACTTC	CASGLGQLGGETQYF
TRBD2	16	few	TRBV15	TRBJ2-7	TGTGCCACCAGCAGAGAGAGGATGGGAGGGTCCGCGGAGCAGTACTTC	CATSRERMGGSAEQYF
NA	17	NA	TRBV4-3	TRBJ1-2	TGCGCCAGCAGCCAAGATGTTCAGAGGGCGGCTAACTATGGCTACACCTTC	CASSQDVQRAANYGYTF
TRBD1	16	NA	TRBV30	TRBJ1-1	TGTGCCTGGAGCAAAAGGACAGGAGTACTGAACACTGAAGCTTTCTTT	CAWSKRTGVLNTEAFF
NA	13	NA	TRBV27	TRBJ1-1	TGTGCCAGCAGTTACTCCACCGGGACTGAAGCTTTCTTT	CASSYSTGTEAFF
NA	11	NA	TRBV18	TRBJ1-4	TGTGCCAGCTCAACTGATGAAAAACTGTTTTTT	CASSTDEKLFF
NA	13	NA	TRBV6-5	TRBJ1-1	TGTGCCACCGAGGCTCCCCCGAACACTGAAGCTTTCTTT	CATEAPPNTEAFF